This T cell receptor (beta chain) was obtained from a study of blood T cell repertoires in COVID-19. CDR3 length: 12 residues. Germline lookup yields CDR1 LNHDA and CDR2 SQIVND (reference sequence). V lost 4 bases and J lost 10, with 12 bases in between. Measured with immunoSEQ multiplex PCR; TCRdb has only the in-frame clones, and not every one. The sample has some 70,000 clones; roughly 80% are singletons. This sequence originates from a woman in her 70s with acute or convalescent COVID-19. The V and J genes are TRBV19 and TRBJ2-3; D is uncertain. The sequencing sample was made of peripheral blood. The CDR3 is CASSTGYRAQYF. The DNA of the CDR3 is TGTGCCAGTAGTACCGGCTATCGGGCGCAGTATTTT.